This T cell receptor (beta chain) appears in the sequencing data of a study of T cells in Graves' hyperthyroidism and ophthalmopathy. Whole-study findings and limits: The model forecast ophthalmopathy, anticipating it by a median about 6.5 months before onset.

RNA transcripts served as the template for amplifying TCR beta CDR3 regions. An initial round of RT-PCR targeting the TCR CDR3 relied on the HTBI primer set. TCRdb reprocessed the multiplex PCR reads with MiXCR, giving one entry per CDR3 protein. The table lists approximately 510,000 distinct CDR3 sequences, around 21% of them singletons, with about a quarter in the top ten. Points on this clonotype: Its antigen is undetermined.

The germline V gene encodes CDR1 LNHDA and CDR2 SQIVND (reference sequence). There are 17 residues in the CDR3. V shed 7 bases and J shed 0 bases, with 19 bases lying between them. The material sequenced was blood. The chain links TRBV19 to TRBJ2-4, with D tentatively TRBD1 or TRBD2 (7 bases each). The sequence came from a man between 18 and 29 years old with Graves' hyperthyroidism. CDR3 amino acids: CASTQQGTNLAKNIQYF. The CDR3 DNA sequence: TGTGCCAGTACCCAACAGGGGACTAACTTAGCCAAAAACATTCAGTACTTC.